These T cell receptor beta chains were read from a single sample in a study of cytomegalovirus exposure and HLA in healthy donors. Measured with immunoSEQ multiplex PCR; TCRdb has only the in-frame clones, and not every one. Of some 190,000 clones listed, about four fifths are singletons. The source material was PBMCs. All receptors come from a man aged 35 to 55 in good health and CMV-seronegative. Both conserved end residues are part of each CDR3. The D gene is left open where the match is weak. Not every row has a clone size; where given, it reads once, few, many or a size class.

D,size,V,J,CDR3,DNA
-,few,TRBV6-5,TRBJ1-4,CASSYSQATNEKLFF,TGTGCCAGCAGTTACTCGCAGGCAACTAATGAAAAACTGTTTTTT
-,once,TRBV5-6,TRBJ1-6,CASSSPTRPLHF,TGTGCCAGCAGCTCCCCCACTCGACCCCTCCACTTT
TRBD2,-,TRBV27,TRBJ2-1,CASSPRTSGGPNEQFF,TGTGCCAGCAGTCCTCGGACTAGCGGGGGCCCTAATGAGCAGTTCTTC
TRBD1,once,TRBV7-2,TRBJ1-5,CASSSPNFDRAQHF,TGTGCCAGCAGCTCCCCCAATTTCGACAGGGCCCAGCATTTT
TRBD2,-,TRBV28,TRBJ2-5,CASSPPGGFRMVTQYF,TGTGCCAGCAGCCCACCCGGGGGGTTTAGGATGGTGACCCAGTACTTC
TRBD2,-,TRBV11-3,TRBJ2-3,CASSLSLAGGTDTQYF,TGTGCCAGCAGCTTAAGCCTAGCGGGAGGCACAGATACGCAGTATTTT
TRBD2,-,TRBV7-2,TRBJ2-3,CASSLAGGREIADTQYF,TGTGCCAGCAGCTTAGCCGGAGGGCGGGAGATCGCAGATACGCAGTATTTT
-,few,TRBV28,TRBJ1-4,CASSFDLNEKLFF,TGTGCCAGCAGTTTCGATCTAAATGAAAAACTGTTTTTT
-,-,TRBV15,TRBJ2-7,CATSRGGSGTYEQYF,TGTGCCACCAGCAGAGGTGGTAGCGGTACCTACGAGCAGTACTTC
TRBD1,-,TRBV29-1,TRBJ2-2,CSVADRAPPPTGELFF,TGCAGCGTCGCGGACAGGGCGCCCCCCCCCACCGGGGAGCTGTTTTTT
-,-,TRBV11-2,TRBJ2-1,CASSLVVEQFF,TGTGCCAGCAGCTTAGTCGTCGAGCAGTTCTTC
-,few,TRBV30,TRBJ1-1,CAWRGQGWTEAFF,TGTGCCTGGAGAGGGCAGGGATGGACTGAAGCTTTCTTT
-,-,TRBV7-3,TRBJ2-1,CASSLIPSSYNEQFF,TGTGCCAGCAGCTTAATCCCGAGCTCCTACAATGAGCAGTTCTTC
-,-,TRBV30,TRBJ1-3,CAWSLRGTGNTIYF,TGTGCCTGGAGTCTCCGGGGGACTGGAAACACCATATATTTT
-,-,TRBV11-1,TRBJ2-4,CASSDTDRSKNIQYF,TGTGCCAGCAGCGACACCGACAGGTCCAAAAACATTCAGTACTTC
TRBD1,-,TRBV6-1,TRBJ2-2,CASSVEGAPGELFF,TGTGCCAGCAGTGTCGAGGGGGCGCCCGGGGAGCTGTTTTTT
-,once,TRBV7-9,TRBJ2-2,CASSPQGTGELFF,TGTGCCAGCAGCCCACAGGGAACCGGGGAGCTGTTTTTT
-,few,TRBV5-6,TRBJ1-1,CASSFFSGPTNTEAFF,TGTGCCAGCAGCTTCTTTTCAGGGCCGACGAACACTGAAGCTTTCTTT
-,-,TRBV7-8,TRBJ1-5,CASSLPGGPNQPQHF,TGTGCCAGCAGCTTACCCGGCGGGCCCAATCAGCCCCAGCATTTT
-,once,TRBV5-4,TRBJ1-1,CASSPGGMNTEAFF,TGTGCCAGCAGCCCGGGGGGCATGAACACTGAAGCTTTCTTT
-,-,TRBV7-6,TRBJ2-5,CASSHGAEGETQYF,TGTGCCAGCAGCCACGGAGCGGAAGGGGAGACCCAGTACTTC
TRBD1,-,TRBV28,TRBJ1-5,CASSGQGNQPQHF,TGTGCCAGCAGCGGACAGGGTAATCAGCCCCAGCATTTT
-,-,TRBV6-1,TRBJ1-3,CASSGHISGNTIYF,TGTGCCAGCAGTGGACACATCTCTGGAAACACCATATATTTT
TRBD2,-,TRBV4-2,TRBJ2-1,CASRDPGLAGGINEQFF,TGTGCCAGCAGGGACCCGGGACTAGCGGGGGGCATAAATGAGCAGTTCTTC
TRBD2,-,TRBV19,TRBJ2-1,CASSVLLAGGHNEQFF,TGTGCCAGTAGTGTTTTACTAGCGGGAGGCCACAATGAGCAGTTCTTC
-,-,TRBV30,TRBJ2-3,CAWSGRGFGFTQYF,TGTGCCTGGAGTGGGCGGGGCTTTGGCTTTACGCAGTATTTT
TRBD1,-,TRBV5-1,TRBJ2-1,CASSLDRGWNEQFF,TGCGCCAGCAGCCTGGACAGGGGGTGGAATGAGCAGTTCTTC
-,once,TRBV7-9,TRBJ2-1,CASSLVGGGGSYNEQFF,TGTGCCAGCAGCTTAGTGGGAGGGGGGGGGTCCTACAATGAGCAGTTCTTC
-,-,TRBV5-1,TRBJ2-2,CASTTTGTGELFF,TGCGCCAGCACAACCACCGGGACAGGGGAGCTGTTTTTT
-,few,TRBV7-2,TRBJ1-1,CASSFPRNTEAFF,TGTGCCAGCAGCTTCCCGAGAAACACTGAAGCTTTCTTT
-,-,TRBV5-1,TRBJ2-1,CASSPLSYNEQFF,TGCGCCAGCAGCCCACTCTCATACAATGAGCAGTTCTTC
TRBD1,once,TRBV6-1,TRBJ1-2,CASSEVLTGGQIGYTF,TGTGCCAGCAGTGAAGTTCTTACAGGGGGCCAAATTGGCTACACCTTC
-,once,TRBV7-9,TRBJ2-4,CASSSTDKGGPLAKNIQYF,TGTGCCAGCAGCTCAACTGATAAGGGCGGGCCCTTAGCCAAAAACATTCAGTACTTC
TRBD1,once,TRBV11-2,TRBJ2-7,CASSIGTGVSYEQYF,TGTGCCAGCAGCATAGGGACAGGAGTCTCCTACGAGCAGTACTTC
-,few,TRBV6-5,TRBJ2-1,CASSRGAEQFF,TGTGCCAGCAGCCGCGGGGCTGAGCAGTTCTTC
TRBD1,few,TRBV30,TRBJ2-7,CAWQDRSYEQYF,TGTGCCTGGCAGGACAGGTCCTACGAGCAGTACTTC
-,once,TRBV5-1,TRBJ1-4,CASSLRGTNEKLFF,TGCGCCAGCAGCTTGAGGGGAACTAATGAAAAACTGTTTTTT
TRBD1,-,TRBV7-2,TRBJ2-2,CASSSTGWTGELFF,TGTGCCAGCAGCTCGACAGGGTGGACCGGGGAGCTGTTTTTT
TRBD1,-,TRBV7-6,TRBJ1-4,CASSLGFYRGNEKLFF,TGTGCCAGCAGCTTAGGATTTTACAGGGGTAATGAAAAACTGTTTTTT
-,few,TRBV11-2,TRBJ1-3,CASGTGRSGNTIYF,TGTGCCAGCGGAACAGGCCGCTCTGGAAACACCATATATTTT
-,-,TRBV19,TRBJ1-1,CASEGRVPSTNTEAFF,TGTGCCAGTGAAGGGAGAGTTCCGTCTACGAACACTGAAGCTTTCTTT
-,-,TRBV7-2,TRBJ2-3,CASSLVGGAGGVTDTQYF,TGTGCCAGCAGCTTAGTAGGAGGTGCGGGCGGGGTCACAGATACGCAGTATTTT
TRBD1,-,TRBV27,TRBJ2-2,CASSLRAAGGSGELFF,TGTGCCAGCAGTTTAAGGGCTGCAGGGGGAAGTGGGGAGCTGTTTTTT
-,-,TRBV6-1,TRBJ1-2,CASSEARDTKYYGYTF,TGTGCCAGCAGTGAAGCTCGGGACACAAAGTACTATGGCTACACCTTC
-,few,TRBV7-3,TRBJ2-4,CASSPEGRVDIQYF,TGTGCCAGCAGCCCCGAGGGAAGGGTTGACATTCAGTACTTC
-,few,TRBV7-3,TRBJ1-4,CASSLTGGTTNEKLFF,TGTGCCAGCAGCTTAACGGGGGGGACAACTAATGAAAAACTGTTTTTT
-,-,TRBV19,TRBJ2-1,CASSTGLLYNEQFF,TGTGCCAGTAGTACCGGACTACTCTACAATGAGCAGTTCTTC
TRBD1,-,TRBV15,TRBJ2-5,CATSRETGSVGETQYF,TGTGCCACCAGCAGAGAGACAGGGTCGGTTGGAGAGACCCAGTACTTC
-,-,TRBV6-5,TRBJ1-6,CASSYDGGTYNSPLHF,TGTGCCAGCAGTTACGACGGGGGGACCTATAATTCACCCCTCCACTTT
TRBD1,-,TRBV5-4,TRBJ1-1,CASSVPGQGYTEAFF,TGTGCCAGCAGCGTACCGGGACAGGGATACACTGAAGCTTTCTTT
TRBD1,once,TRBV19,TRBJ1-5,CASSIRGTDQPQHF,TGTGCCAGTAGTATCCGGGGGACAGATCAGCCCCAGCATTTT
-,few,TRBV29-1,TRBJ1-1,CSVADSPLEAFF,TGCAGCGTGGCGGACAGCCCCCTTGAAGCTTTCTTT
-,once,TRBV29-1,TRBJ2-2,CSVGEGGARNTGELFF,TGCAGCGTTGGGGAAGGGGGGGCGAGGAACACCGGGGAGCTGTTTTTT